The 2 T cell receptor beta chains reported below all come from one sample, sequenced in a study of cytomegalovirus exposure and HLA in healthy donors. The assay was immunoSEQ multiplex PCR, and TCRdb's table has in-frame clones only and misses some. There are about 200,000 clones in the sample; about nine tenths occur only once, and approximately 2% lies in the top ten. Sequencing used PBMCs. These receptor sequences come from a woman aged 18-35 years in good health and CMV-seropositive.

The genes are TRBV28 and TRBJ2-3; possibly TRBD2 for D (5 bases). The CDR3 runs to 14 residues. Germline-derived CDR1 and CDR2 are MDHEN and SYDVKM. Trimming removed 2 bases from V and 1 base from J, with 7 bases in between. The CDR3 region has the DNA TGTGCCAGCAGTTTACTAGCTCGCACAGATACGCAGTATTTT. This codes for CASSLLARTDTQYF.

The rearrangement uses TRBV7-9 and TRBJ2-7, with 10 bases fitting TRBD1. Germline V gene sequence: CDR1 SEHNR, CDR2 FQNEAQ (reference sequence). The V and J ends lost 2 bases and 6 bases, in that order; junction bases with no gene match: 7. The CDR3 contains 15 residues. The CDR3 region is CASSLKDRGLAEQYF. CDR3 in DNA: TGTGCCAGCAGCTTAAAGGACAGGGGGTTGGCCGAGCAGTACTTC.